The T cell receptor (beta chain) under discussion was sequenced for a study of siplizumab effects on memory and regulatory T cells (dated by TCRdb to about 2019). Study-level background: The effect of the anti-CD2 antibody siplizumab on alloreactive T-cell subsets was examined in allogeneic mixed lymphocyte reactions constructed from human PBMCs.

Comment on this clone: The antigen this receptor binds is unknown. Base-call qualities are not available, and no considerably larger clone is one nucleotide away.

Preparation of the library involved the immunoSEQ multiplex PCR assay. The deep sequencing platform assayed approximately 100,000 TCR templates per sample. Genomic DNA extracted from sorted T cells was used for TCRbeta CDR3 sequencing. The original methods were these. Clonal analysis of TCRbeta CDR3 data was done in the R programming language. Alloreactive CD4+ and CD8+ clones were defined by comparing unstimulated samples with post-reaction CFSE-low samples. Regulatory or non-regulatory origin was assigned to alloreactive CD4+ clones by matching of sequences to sorted unstimulated Treg and non-Treg repertoires. TCRdb took over this immuneACCESS table, retaining in-frame rearrangements with V and J assigned. Such tables are incomplete; in checked studies, under half of the missing clones stem from an unresolved V gene, and the remainder is unexplained. The V and J calls and clone size are taken from that table; D and trimming were inferred from the DNA. This sample is represented by some 100,000 clones; approximately 93% of them were singletons. The ten biggest clones cover 6.5% of the sample.

Sorted unstimulated T cells, along with proliferating T cells recovered from mixed lymphocyte reactions, underwent TCRbeta CDR3 sequencing. Fresh whole blood from fewer than 12 HLA-typed healthy donors was used to isolate PBMCs. Overall study outcomes, separate from this receptor: For roughly 75-95% of proliferating CD4+ or CD8+ clones, no naive or memory phenotype could be assigned. Siplizumab significantly reduced the cumulative frequency of alloreactive sequences traceable to unstimulated CD4+ memory T cells. Whether proliferating Tregs from siplizumab cultures were suppressive was not functionally confirmed. Because sequences at frequencies below about 10^-5 were poorly captured, only a minor fraction of alloreactive clones could be mapped back to unstimulated subsets. In reactions with siplizumab, an average of roughly 69% of mappable alloreactive CD4+ clones were Treg-derived, compared with roughly 26% in control reactions. Compared with memory T cells, unstimulated naive T cells appeared more diverse, and naive cells seemed to make a substantial contribution to the alloresponse.

Source material: CD8+ T cells sorted from blood. The TCR comes from a human donor in good health.

The sequenced DNA is TGTGCCAGCAGCGGGGGACAGGATGAAAAACTGTTTTTT. It specifies CASSGGQDEKLFF. The rearranged chain carries TRBV9 and TRBJ1-4, and TRBD1 aligns with 8 junction nucleotides. CDR1 is given as SGDLS and CDR2 as YYNGEE, both from the germline V gene. The germline V end is reduced by 3 bases and the J end by 6 bases; junction bases left unmatched: 1. The CDR3 spans 13 residues, from the cysteine through the phenylalanine. CDR3 DNA only is kept here, 39 bases in frame from base 1.